This TCR beta chain was identified during a study of regulatory T cells in long-lasting Graves disease. CDR3 size: 13 residues. Germline V lookup: CDR1 PRHDT, CDR2 FYEKMQ (reference sequence). V was cut by 3 bases and J by 5 bases, with 10 bases left in between. Only a few counts were recorded for this clonotype. Antigen specificity is unknown. Documented time point: newly diagnosed GD, antithyroid drugs for less than 3 months. RNA from PBMCs was the source of the TCR library. Broader study findings: Not thyroid tissue but only peripheral blood was studied.

Library construction for TCR beta used iRepertoire HTBI primers and Arm-PCR of CDR3 regions. TCRdb passed the multiplex PCR reads through MiXCR, listing each CDR3 protein once. The sample lists about 540,000 distinct CDR3 sequences, approximately 12% seen once, with more than 8.5% in the top ten. This sample also belongs to another study, concerning T cells in Graves' hyperthyroidism and ophthalmopathy.

The source of this sequence is a man aged 30-40 years with Graves disease. V and J are TRBV13 and TRBJ1-2; weak D call: TRBD1 (5 bases). The starting material was peripheral blood mononuclear cells (PBMCs), obtained at new diagnosis, from a patient treated with antithyroid drugs. CDR3 region: CASSFLGDYGYTF. In nucleotides, the CDR3 is TGTGCCAGCAGCTTTCTAGGGGATTATGGCTACACCTTC.